Reported below is one TCR beta chain. Its specificity is unknown. Trimming removed 0 bases from V and 5 bases from J, with 21 bases in between. Per the germline V gene, CDR1 is SGHRS and CDR2 is YFSETQ. The CDR3 has 17 residues. A history of autoimmune disease or systemic immunosuppression excluded patients. This record comes from a study of OX40 agonist ivuxolimab in advanced cancers. Study observations and caveats: At 0.1-3.0 mg/kg, partial responders had clonal expansion among the lowest observed. Relative to CD4+ cells, CD8+ T cells on average had more expanded clones.

The method was immunoSEQ multiplex PCR; TCRdb's version includes in-frame clones alone and lacks a portion of them. Of 75,000 to 100,000 clones listed, approximately 80% are singletons. The specimen comprised CD4+ or CD8+ T cells sorted from blood, sampled in a trial of the OX40 agonist ivuxolimab. The chain carries TRBV5-1 and TRBJ2-7; weak D call: TRBD1 (6 bases). This TCR came from an adult with an advanced solid tumor such as melanoma, head and neck, liver or kidney cancer. The CDR3 is CASSLASQTGHWDEQYF. The CDR3 coding sequence is TGCGCCAGCAGCTTGGCCTCTCAGACAGGCCACTGGGACGAGCAGTACTTC.